This T cell receptor (beta chain) was recovered during a study of T-cell reconstitution after alpha-beta-depleted transplantation in children. TCRbeta library preparation incorporated unique molecular identifiers. TCRdb re-derived calls from the PCR reads in MiXCR, one entry per CDR3 protein. This table holds around 480,000 distinct CDR3 sequences, 32% found once. This clonotype showed up just once. This receptor was obtained from a human donor who donated a stem cell graft to a child with aplastic anemia. The sequences come from PBMCs from the stem cell graft donor, collected from the stem cell graft.

CDR3 loop: CASSVGLGVTDTQYF. In DNA form, the CDR3 reads TGTGCCAGCAGCGTAGGACTCGGGGTGACAGATACGCAGTATTTT. V and J are TRBV9 and TRBJ2-3, with D possibly matching TRBD2 (5 bases). The ends were cut back, 0 bases at V and 3 bases at J, with 11 bases in the middle. Germline V CDR1 and CDR2: SGDLS, YYNGEE. This CDR3 spans 15 amino acids.